What follows is one T cell receptor (beta chain) and its context. The data belong to a study of blood T cell repertoires in COVID-19. Study at large: Samples taken during acute and convalescent COVID-19 were collected in the United States, Italy and Spain. In each case, the material was cDNA or gDNA derived from T cells, B-cell-depleted T cells, or PBMCs.

The repertoire was sequenced with immunoSEQ multiplex PCR; TCRdb's copy has only in-frame clones and lacks some. The sample shows about 31,000 clones, roughly nine tenths of them seen only once. Losses at the gene ends were 5 bases for V and 8 bases for J; bases not matched to a gene: 14. CDR1 is SNHLY and CDR2 is FYNNEI in the germline V gene. This CDR3 has 15 residues. Material for sequencing was peripheral blood. The sequence was collected from an older man with active or convalescent COVID-19. The chain recombines TRBV2 with TRBJ1-1; 7 bases align to TRBD1. In DNA, the CDR3 is TGTGCCAGCAGTAAGCGCCGGGACAGTGCAGCGGAAGCTTTCTTT. It is translated as CASSKRRDSAAEAFF. Supplemented by reference TRBV2 and TRBJ1-1, the full variable domain reads EPEVTQTPSHQVTQMGQEVILRCVPISNHLYFYWYRQILGQKVEFLVSFYNNEISEKSEIFDDQFSVERPDGSNFTLKIRSTKLEDSAMYFCASSKRRDSAAEAFFGQGTRLTVV.